Described below is a single T cell receptor beta chain sequence and its context. What it binds is not known. Germline-derived CDR1 and CDR2 are GTSNPN and SVGIG (reference sequence). V was pared by 0 bases and J by 5 bases, with 9 bases of the junction left unmatched. The CDR3 runs 15 residues. A heparinised blood draw that averaged about 120 mL was obtained once from each donor. Sorted populations all exceeded 98% purity. This record belongs to a study of beta chain features in type 1 diabetes. Study-level background: Across every sample, about 110 million sorted cells were examined in total. Points from the study as a whole: An over-representation of cells with high TCR expression could result from cDNA sequencing.

TCRB transcripts that were expressed got sequenced, as all of the isolated RNA had been reverse transcribed. Sequencing was performed with immunoSEQ multiplex PCR; in TCRdb, only in-frame clones are kept and a portion is missing. The sample lists 130,000 to 150,000 clones; about 51% were seen once. This receptor was obtained from a man between 18 and 29 years old in good health. Source material: Tregs from blood. V is TRBV30 and J is TRBJ2-7, with 8 bases identical to TRBD2. The CDR3 bases are TGTGCCTGGAGTGTATGGCCGGGAGGGCGGGACGAGCAGTACTTC. Amino acids: CAWSVWPGGRDEQYF. The full variable domain, its missing parts supplied by reference TRBV30 and TRBJ2-7, is SQTIHQWPATLVQPVGSPLSLECTVEGTSNPNLYWYRQAAGRGLQLLFYSVGIGQISSEVPQNLSASRPQDRQFILSSKKLLLSDSGFYLCAWSVWPGGRDEQYFGPGTRLTVT.